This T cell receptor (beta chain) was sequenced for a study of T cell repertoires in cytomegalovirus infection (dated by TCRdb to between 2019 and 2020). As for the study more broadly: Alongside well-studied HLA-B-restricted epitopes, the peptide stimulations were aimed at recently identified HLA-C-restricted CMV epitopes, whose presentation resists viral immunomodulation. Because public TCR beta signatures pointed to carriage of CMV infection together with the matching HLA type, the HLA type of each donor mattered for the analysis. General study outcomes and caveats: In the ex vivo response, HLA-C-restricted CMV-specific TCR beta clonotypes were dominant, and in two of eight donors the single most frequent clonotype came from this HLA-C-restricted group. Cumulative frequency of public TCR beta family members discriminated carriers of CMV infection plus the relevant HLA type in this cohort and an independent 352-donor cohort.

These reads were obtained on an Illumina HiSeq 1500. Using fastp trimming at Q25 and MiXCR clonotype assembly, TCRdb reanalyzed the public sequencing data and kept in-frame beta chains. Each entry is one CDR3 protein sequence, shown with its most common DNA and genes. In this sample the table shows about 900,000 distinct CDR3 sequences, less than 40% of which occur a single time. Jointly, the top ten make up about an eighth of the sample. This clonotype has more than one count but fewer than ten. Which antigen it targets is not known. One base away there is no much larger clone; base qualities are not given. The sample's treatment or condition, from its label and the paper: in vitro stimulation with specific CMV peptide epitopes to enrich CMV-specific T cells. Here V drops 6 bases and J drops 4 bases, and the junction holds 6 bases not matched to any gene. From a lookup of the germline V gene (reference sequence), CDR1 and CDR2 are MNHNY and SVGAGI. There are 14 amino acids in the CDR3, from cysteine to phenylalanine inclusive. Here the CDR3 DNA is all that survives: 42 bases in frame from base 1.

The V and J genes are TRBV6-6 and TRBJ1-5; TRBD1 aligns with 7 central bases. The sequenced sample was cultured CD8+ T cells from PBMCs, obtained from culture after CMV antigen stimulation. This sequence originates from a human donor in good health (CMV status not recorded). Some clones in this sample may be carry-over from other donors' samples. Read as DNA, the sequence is TGTGCCAGCAGAAAGGGGACAGCGAATCAGCCCCAGCATTTT. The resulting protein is CASRKGTANQPQHF.